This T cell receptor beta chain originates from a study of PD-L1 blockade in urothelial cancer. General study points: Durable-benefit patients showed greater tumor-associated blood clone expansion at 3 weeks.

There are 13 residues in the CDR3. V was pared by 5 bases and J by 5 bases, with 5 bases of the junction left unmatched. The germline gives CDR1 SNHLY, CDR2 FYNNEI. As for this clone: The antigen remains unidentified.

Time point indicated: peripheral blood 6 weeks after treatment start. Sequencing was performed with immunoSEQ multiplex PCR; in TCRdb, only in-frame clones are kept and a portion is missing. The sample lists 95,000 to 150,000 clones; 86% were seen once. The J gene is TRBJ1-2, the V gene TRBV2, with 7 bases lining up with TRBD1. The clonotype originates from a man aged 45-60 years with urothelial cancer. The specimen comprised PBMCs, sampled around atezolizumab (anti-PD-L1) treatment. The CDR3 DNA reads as TGTGCCAGCAGTTCCGGGACAGCATATGGCTACACCTTC. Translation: CASSSGTAYGYTF.